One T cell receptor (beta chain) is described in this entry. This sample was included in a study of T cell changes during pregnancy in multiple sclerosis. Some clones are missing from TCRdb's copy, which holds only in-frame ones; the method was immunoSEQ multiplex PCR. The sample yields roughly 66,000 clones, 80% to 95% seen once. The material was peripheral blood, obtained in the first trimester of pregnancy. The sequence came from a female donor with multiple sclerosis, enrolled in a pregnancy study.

The CDR3 region has the DNA TGCGCCAGCAGCTTGGCTAGCGGGAGGATAGGCAGGGAGCTGTTTTTT. Translating it yields CASSLASGRIGRELFF. The chain joins TRBV5-1 to TRBJ2-2, with 11 bases lining up with TRBD2. V shed 0 bases, J shed 9 bases, and the junction held 7 bases outside the gene matches. The CDR3 has 16 residues. Germline CDR1 and CDR2: SGHRS and YFSETQ.